This record looks at one TCR beta chain sequence and its context. The sample comes from a study of blood T cell repertoires in COVID-19. As for the study in general: COVID-19 samples, acute and convalescent, were from the United States, Italy and Spain. PBMCs, B-cell-depleted T cells, or T cells provided the cDNA or gDNA that made up the material.

Germline V gene data show CDR1 as SEHNR and CDR2 as FQNEAQ (reference sequence). The ends were cut back, 5 bases at V and 4 bases at J, with 12 bases in the middle. The CDR3 consists of 13 residues. Per the original methods: From reference gene primer amplification, estimates of nucleated cell counts were derived. The repertoire was sequenced with immunoSEQ multiplex PCR; TCRdb's copy has only in-frame clones and lacks some. V, J and clone size were drawn from that table, and D and trimming were deduced from the DNA. In the table there are 150,000 to 200,000 clones, roughly three quarters of which are singletons.

Sequencing was done on a sample of peripheral blood. The TCR sequence derives from a man aged 55-75 years with active or convalescent COVID-19. This rearrangement joins TRBV7-9 to TRBJ2-7; D is perhaps TRBD1 (6 bases). CDR3 nucleotide sequence: TGTGCCAGCAGCCCCCAGGGGTTGTACGAGCAGTACTTC. It encodes CASSPQGLYEQYF.